These 20 T cell receptor beta chains share one sample of origin, sequenced in a study of blood T cell repertoires in COVID-19. Repertoires were generated with immunoSEQ multiplex PCR, while TCRdb's copy carries only in-frame clones and drops some. The repertoire includes about 110,000 clones, roughly 83% of them detected once, and roughly 20% sits in the top ten. Sequencing input: peripheral blood. These receptors originate from a woman aged 55 to 70 with acute or convalescent COVID-19.

This sequence joins TRBV6-6 and TRBJ1-1; D is unresolved. V was shortened by 0 bases and J by 6 bases, with 8 bases between the two germline ends. CDR1 is MNHNY, CDR2 SVGAGI, per germline (reference sequence). CDR3 length equals 13 residues. The CDR3 loop reads CASSYSTEAEAFF. The CDR3 DNA reads as TGTGCCAGCAGTTACTCGACGGAGGCTGAAGCTTTCTTT.

This clone has more than one count but fewer than ten. The chain combines TRBV10-3 with TRBJ2-1, with 7 positions matching TRBD1. There are 14 residues in the CDR3. V dropped 0 bases and J dropped 8; count of bases not matched to a gene: 4. In germline, CDR1 is ENHRY, CDR2 SYGVKD. CDR3 DNA: TGTGCCATCAGTGAGTCGAGTGACAGGGATGAGCAGTTCTTC. Translating gives CAISESSDRDEQFF.

This clone came up a few times. The chain employs TRBV5-6 and TRBJ2-5; 7 bases agree with TRBD1. CDR1 is SGHDT, CDR2 YYEEEE, per germline. J gave up 0 bases and V 4 bases, and 9 bases lay outside the gene matches. The CDR3 totals 16 residues. The CDR3 loop is CASSTRQGSYQETQYF. CDR3 nucleotides: TGTGCCAGCAGCACTCGACAGGGATCGTACCAAGAGACCCAGTACTTC.

The chain links TRBV25-1 to TRBJ1-5; a possible D gene is TRBD1 (5 bases). Deletions cut 3 bases from V and 4 bases from J, with 13 bases between. CDR1 is MGHDK, CDR2 SYGVNS, per germline. The CDR3 loop spans 15 amino acids. CDR3 loop: CASSEQRGGNQPQHF. DNA for the CDR3: TGTGCCAGCAGTGAGCAGCGGGGGGGAAATCAGCCCCAGCATTTT. Based on the CDR3 plus reference TRBV25-1 and TRBJ1-5, the full variable domain is EADIYQTPRYLVIGTGKKITLECSQTMGHDKMYWYQQDPGMELHLIHYSYGVNSTEKGDLSSESTVSRIRTEHFPLTLESARPSHTSQYLCASSEQRGGNQPQHFGDGTRLSIL.

The genes are TRBV6-6 and TRBJ2-3; D perhaps matches TRBD1 (6 bases). Per the germline V gene, CDR1 is MNHNY and CDR2 is SVGAGI (reference sequence). The CDR3 covers 13 residues. The germline V and J ends were trimmed by 6 bases and 3 bases, with 10 bases remaining between them. The CDR3, as DNA: TGTGCCAGCAGGCCACAGGGAACAGATACGCAGTATTTT. Translation: CASRPQGTDTQYF.

This clone was seen a single time. The chain combines TRBV3-1 (or the pseudogene TRBV3-2) with TRBJ2-1, with D possibly matching TRBD2 (6 bases). CDR1 is LGHDT, CDR2 YNNKEL, per germline (reference sequence). Trimming removed 3 bases at V and 5 bases at J, with 17 bases between. The CDR3 consists of 16 residues. CDR3 residues: CASSHELASPNNEQFF. CDR3 nucleotides: TGTGCCAGCAGCCACGAACTAGCCAGCCCGAACAATGAGCAGTTCTTC.

The chain links TRBV7-9 to TRBJ1-1; 7 bases are shared with TRBD1. The CDR3 runs to 17 residues. Germline-derived CDR1 and CDR2 are SEHNR and FQNEAQ (reference sequence). Trimming took 1 base from V and 7 from J; bases not matched to a gene: 15. The CDR3 here is CASSLDGTGRGIREAFF. Here the CDR3 DNA reads TGTGCCAGCAGCTTAGACGGTACGGGCAGGGGGATTCGTGAAGCTTTCTTT.

The genes are TRBV7-9 and TRBJ2-2; weak D call: TRBD2 (6 bases). V shed 1 base and J shed 3 bases, with 9 bases lying between them. The CDR3 totals 15 residues. CDR1 and CDR2 from the germline V gene are SEHNR and FQNEAQ (reference sequence). CDR3 in amino acids: CASSLGSGHTGELFF. The CDR3 bases are TGTGCCAGCAGCTTAGGTAGCGGTCACACCGGGGAGCTGTTTTTT.

The rearrangement uses TRBV5-5 and TRBJ1-2, with 7 bases that match TRBD1. The CDR3 covers 14 residues. J lost 3 bases, V lost 4 bases, and 6 bases had no gene match. Germline V gene data show CDR1 as SGHKS and CDR2 as YYEKEE (reference sequence). The CDR3 bases are TGTGCCAGCAGCCTAGACAGGGCCTACTATGGCTACACCTTC. This sequence encodes CASSLDRAYYGYTF.

The chain is built from TRBV12-5 and TRBJ2-5; a weak D match, TRBD1 (6 bases). Trimming removed 2 bases from V and 5 bases from J, with 9 bases in between. CDR3 length: 13 residues. Germline CDR1 LGHNT, CDR2 FRNRAP. As DNA, the CDR3 is TGTGCTAGTGGTTTGAAGCAGGGGGAGACCCAGTACTTC. Translating it yields CASGLKQGETQYF.

The V gene is TRBV10-3, the J gene TRBJ2-1, with TRBD2 matching over 9 bases. Germline V lookup: CDR1 ENHRY, CDR2 SYGVKD. CDR3 length equals 15 residues. J lost 15 bases, V lost 0 bases, and 12 bases had no gene match. The CDR3 DNA sequence: TGTGCCATCAGTGAGTCGGGGAATAGCGGGAGACTTGGGTTCTTC. This translates into CAISESGNSGRLGFF.

This clone has more than one count but fewer than ten. This chain uses TRBV28 with TRBJ2-7; D is perhaps TRBD2 (5 bases). This CDR3 is 11 amino acids long. CDR1 is MDHEN and CDR2 is SYDVKM in the germline V gene. Trimming took off 8 bases at V and 3 bases at J, with 8 bases between the two ends. The CDR3 loop is CASLRDYEQYF. The CDR3, as DNA: TGTGCCAGCTTGAGGGACTACGAGCAGTACTTC.

The chain has TRBV9 and TRBJ1-5; TRBD1 matches at 7 bases. Germline CDR1 and CDR2: SGDLS and YYNGEE. V dropped 3 bases and J dropped 4; count of bases not matched to a gene: 4. The CDR3 is 14 residues long. CDR3 in DNA: TGTGCCAGCAGCGGACAGGGTATTAATCAGCCCCAGCATTTT. Protein product: CASSGQGINQPQHF.

Here the CDR3 DNA reads TGCGCCAGCAGCCAAGTCCCTAGAGACAGAAGCTCCTACAATGAGCAGTTCTTC. Translation gives CASSQVPRDRSSYNEQFF. This chain connects TRBV4-1 to TRBJ2-1, with a tentative D call TRBD1 (5 bases). Germline V gene data show CDR1 as MGHRA and CDR2 as YSYEKL. V shed 1 base and J shed 0 bases, with 16 bases lying between them. There are 18 residues in the CDR3.

Regarding this clone: This CDR3 is also generated by other DNA sequences in the sample. The CDR3 here is CASSSLLGYTF. Written as DNA, the CDR3 is TGTGCCAGCAGTTCCTTACTTGGCTACACCTTC. The chain carries TRBV28 and TRBJ1-2; no clear D gene. The germline V and J ends were trimmed by 4 bases and 7 bases, with 7 bases remaining between them. The CDR3 has 11 amino acids. Germline V CDR1 and CDR2: MDHEN, SYDVKM.

The CDR3 coding sequence is TGTGCCAGCAGCCTCAGGGTTGGGAATGAGCAGTTCTTC. Protein sequence: CASSLRVGNEQFF. The chain has TRBV7-8 and TRBJ2-1; D may be TRBD1 (5 bases). Trimming shortened V by 5 bases and J by 7 bases, and 12 bases separated the two germline ends. This CDR3 has 13 residues. CDR1 SGHVS and CDR2 FQNEAQ come from the germline V gene.

The chain has TRBV7-9 and TRBJ1-6; D is possibly TRBD1 (5 bases). Trimming shortened V by 3 bases and J by 7 bases, and 10 bases separated the two germline ends. The CDR3 is 14 residues long. Per germline, CDR1 SEHNR and CDR2 FQNEAQ (reference sequence). This chain's CDR3 is CASSLGGINSPLHF. The CDR3 coding sequence is TGTGCCAGCAGCTTGGGGGGGATCAATTCACCCCTCCACTTT. The variable domain in full, completed from reference TRBV7-9 and TRBJ1-6, reads DTGVSQNPRHKITKRGQNVTFRCDPISEHNRLYWYRQTLGQGPEFLTYFQNEAQLEKSRLLSDRFSAERPKGSFSTLEIQRTEQGDSAMYLCASSLGGINSPLHFGNGTRLTVT.

A single count supports this clone. V usage is TRBV5-6 and J usage is TRBJ2-3; 7 bases align to TRBD1. Germline CDR1 SGHDT, CDR2 YYEEEE. The CDR3 is 15 residues long. V gave up 4 bases and J gave up 4 bases; unmatched junction bases: 9. The CDR3 nucleotides are TGTGCCAGCAGCCCCGCGACAGGGTCTCCAGATACGCAGTATTTT. It translates to CASSPATGSPDTQYF.

The chain links TRBV11-2 to TRBJ1-4; the D gene is possibly TRBD1 (5 bases). CDR1 is SGHAT and CDR2 is FQNNGV in the germline V gene. This CDR3 comprises 14 residues. The V end lost 5 bases, the J end lost 10 bases, and 17 bases lay between the germline ends. The chain's CDR3 is CASSPPTGIGKLFF. The CDR3 nucleotides are TGTGCCAGCAGCCCCCCCACAGGTATAGGAAAACTGTTTTTT.

V and J are TRBV5-1 and TRBJ1-5; D is possibly TRBD1 (6 bases). This CDR3 is built from 13 residues. From germline, CDR1 is SGHRS and CDR2 YFSETQ. Deletions cut 2 bases from V and 9 bases from J, with 12 bases between. The CDR3 spells CASSLGEQGPQHF. Written as DNA, the CDR3 is TGCGCCAGCAGCTTAGGGGAACAGGGGCCCCAGCATTTT.